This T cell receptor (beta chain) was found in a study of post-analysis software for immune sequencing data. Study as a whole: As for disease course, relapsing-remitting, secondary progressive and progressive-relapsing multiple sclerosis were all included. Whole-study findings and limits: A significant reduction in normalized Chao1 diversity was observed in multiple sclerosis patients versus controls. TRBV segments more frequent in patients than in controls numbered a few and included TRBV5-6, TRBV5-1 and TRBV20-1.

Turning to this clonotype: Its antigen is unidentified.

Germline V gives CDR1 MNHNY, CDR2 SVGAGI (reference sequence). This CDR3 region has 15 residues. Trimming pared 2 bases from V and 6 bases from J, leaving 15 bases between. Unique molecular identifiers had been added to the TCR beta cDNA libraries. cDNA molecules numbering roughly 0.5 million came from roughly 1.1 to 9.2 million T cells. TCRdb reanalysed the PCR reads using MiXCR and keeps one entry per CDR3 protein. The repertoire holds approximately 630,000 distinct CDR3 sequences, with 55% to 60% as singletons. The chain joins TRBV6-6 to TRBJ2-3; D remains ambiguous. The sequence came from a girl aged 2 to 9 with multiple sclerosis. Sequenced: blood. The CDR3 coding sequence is TGTGCCAGCAGTTACCTCCTCCTAGGGTTGGATACGCAGTATTTT. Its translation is CASSYLLLGLDTQYF.